A single sample is the source of the 19 T cell receptor beta chains below, sequenced in a study of T cells in Graves' hyperthyroidism and ophthalmopathy (dated by TCRdb to the late 2010s). The library came from multiplex PCR. Sequencing relied on an Illumina HiSeq 2000. The TCR beta CDR3 regions were amplified from the RNA transcripts. The first round of RT-PCR for the TCR CDR3 was performed with the HTBI primer set and the Qiagen OneStep RT-PCR kit. TCRdb ran its own pipeline on the public reads, namely fastp trimming at Q25 and MiXCR clone calling, and kept in-frame beta chains. Rows matching on CDR3 protein sequence are summarized as one entry with the most common DNA and genes. The sample table records 450,000 to 700,000 distinct CDR3 sequences; just over 45% of these occur just once. Around 7.7% of the sample rests with the top ten. Sequenced: peripheral blood or thyroid tissue (not recorded which). These receptors all come from a woman under 30 with Graves' hyperthyroidism.

The chain carries TRBV12-3 or TRBV12-4 and TRBJ2-5; a possible D gene is TRBD2 (6 bases). The CDR3 is made up of 9 amino acids. The CDR3 region is CVAGSSQYF. The CDR3 DNA sequence: TGTGTGGCGGGGTCCTCCCAGTACTTC.

This clonotype was picked up many times. The rearrangement links TRBV3-1 to TRBJ1-1, with D unclear. V was cut by 0 bases and J by 7 bases, with 6 bases left in between. Germline CDR1 is LGHDT and CDR2 is YNNKEL (reference sequence). The CDR3 extends over 12 amino acids. Written as DNA, the CDR3 is TGTGCCAGCAGCCAAGAGGGGTATGAAGCTTTCTTT. This translates into CASSQEGYEAFF.

This clonotype showed up just a few times. V gene TRBV12-3 or TRBV12-4 combines with J gene TRBJ2-5; 12 bases are a match to TRBD2. The CDR3 has 15 residues. Unmatched junction bases numbered 6, after V lost 6 bases and J lost 4 bases. CDR3 coding DNA: TGTGCCAGCAGCGAGACTAGCGGGAGTCGAGAGACCCAGTACTTC. This encodes CASSETSGSRETQYF.

The genes are TRBV29-1 and TRBJ2-6; 7 bases are shared with TRBD2. The V and J ends lost 4 bases and 0 bases, in that order; junction bases with no gene match: 6. Germline assignment: CDR1 SQVTM and CDR2 ANQGSEA. This CDR3 contains 16 residues. CDR3 DNA sequence: TGCAGCGTTGGGGGACGGGAGGCCTCTGGGGCCAACGTCCTGACTTTC. As protein: CSVGGREASGANVLTF.

The rearrangement joins TRBV7-2 to TRBJ1-2, with D unclear. CDR1 is SGHTA, CDR2 FQGNSA, per germline. CDR3 length: 14 amino acids. The ends were cut back, 1 base at V and 6 bases at J, with 12 bases in the middle. In DNA form, the CDR3 reads TGTGCCAGCAGCTTAGTGGGTAGCGGGCATGGCTACACCTTC. Its translation: CASSLVGSGHGYTF.

A few counts support this clonotype. The chain has TRBV7-8 and TRBJ2-7; a possible D gene is TRBD1 (6 bases). V lost 2 bases, J lost 5 bases, and 13 bases lay in between. The V gene's germline CDR1 is SGHVS and CDR2 FQNEAQ. The CDR3 runs 14 residues. The CDR3 region has the DNA TGTGCCAGCAGCTTAAGTAGGACAGAGAACGAGCAGTACTTC. It encodes CASSLSRTENEQYF. Full variable domain (missing parts from reference TRBV7-8 and TRBJ2-7): GAGVSQSPRYKVAKRGQDVALRCDPISGHVSLFWYQQALGQGPEFLTYFQNEAQLDKSGLPSDRFFAERPEGSVSTLKIQRTQQEDSAVYLCASSLSRTENEQYFGPGTRLTVT.

The V gene is TRBV7-9, the J gene TRBJ1-2; D not resolved. Germline CDR1 is SEHNR and CDR2 is FQNEAQ (reference sequence). Trimming left V 4 bases short and J 7 bases short, with 13 bases between. This CDR3 contains 13 residues. Written as DNA, the CDR3 is TGTGCCAGCAGCTCAAGACTAGCGGGTGGCTACACCTTC. Translating gives CASSSRLAGGYTF. The variable domain in full, completed from reference TRBV7-9 and TRBJ1-2, reads DTGVSQNPRHKITKRGQNVTFRCDPISEHNRLYWYRQTLGQGPEFLTYFQNEAQLEKSRLLSDRFSAERPKGSFSTLEIQRTEQGDSAMYLCASSSRLAGGYTFGSGTRLTVV.

The V and J genes are TRBV7-9 and TRBJ1-2; possible D gene TRBD1, 6 bases. Trimming cost V 6 bases and J 0 bases, with 14 bases left between them. The CDR3 consists of 15 residues. CDR1 SEHNR and CDR2 FQNEAQ come from the germline V gene (reference sequence). Here the CDR3 DNA reads TGTGCCAGCAGGGGGGGGGCCTCAGCTAACTATGGCTACACCTTC. Its protein is CASRGGASANYGYTF. Drawing the rest from reference TRBV7-9 and TRBJ1-2, the complete variable domain is DTGVSQNPRHKITKRGQNVTFRCDPISEHNRLYWYRQTLGQGPEFLTYFQNEAQLEKSRLLSDRFSAERPKGSFSTLEIQRTEQGDSAMYLCASRGGASANYGYTFGSGTRLTVV.

This clonotype was seen many times. The chain employs TRBV12-3 or TRBV12-4 and TRBJ1-4; D is ambiguous. V was trimmed by 6 bases and J by 10 bases, leaving 6 bases between them. The CDR3 length is 10 residues. The CDR3 bases are TGTGCCAGCAGCTTGGGAAAACTGTTTTTT. This sequence encodes CASSLGKLFF.

A remark on this clonotype: This may be a read error, as it is one base from a much larger clone. No conserved phenylalanine or tryptophan is present at the end of the CDR3, so a read error is the likely explanation. The V call is TRBV2, the J call TRBJ2-7, with 9 positions matching TRBD1. Germline CDR1 and CDR2: SNHLY and FYNNEI. The V segment lost 5 bases and the J segment 3 bases; nucleotides outside the gene matches: 5. The CDR3 runs 14 residues. CDR3 sequence (DNA): TGTGCCAGCAGTTACTCGACAGGGGGCTACGAGCAGTACTTG. The encoded protein is CASSYSTGGYEQYL.

The V and J genes are TRBV5-1 and TRBJ2-5, with 10 bases that match TRBD2. The J call is doubtful: the DNA matches TRBJ2-7 better. The CDR3 covers 16 residues. Germline V gives CDR1 SGHRS, CDR2 YFSETQ. CDR3 DNA: TGCGCCAGCAGCTCGACTCCCGGGACTAGCGTTACCGAGCAGTACTTC. Its translation is CASSSTPGTSVTEQYF.

This clonotype was counted ten times or more. The chain couples TRBV11-1 to TRBJ1-3, with D perhaps TRBD1 (6 bases). V was cut by 5 bases and J by 0 bases, with 11 bases left in between. The CDR3 contains 15 residues. Germline CDR1 SGHAT, CDR2 FQDESV (reference sequence). The CDR3 DNA is TGTGCCAGCAGCAGGGACATGAGCTCTGGAAACACCATATATTTT. It encodes CASSRDMSSGNTIYF.

This clonotype came up many times. CDR3 nucleotides: TGTGCCAGTAGTCGTACGGGGTCTAGAGAGCAGTACTTC. This sequence encodes CASSRTGSREQYF. The rearrangement links TRBV19 to TRBJ2-7, with D possibly matching TRBD2 (5 bases). Germline CDR1 reads LNHDA; CDR2 reads SQIVND (reference sequence). The germline V and J ends were trimmed by 5 bases and 7 bases, with 15 bases remaining between them. The CDR3 contains 13 residues.

In the case of this clonotype: An end of the junction does not agree with germline; a read error may underlie this. The rearrangement links TRBV7-2 to TRBJ2-7; 7 nucleotides line up with TRBD1. This CDR3 comprises 14 residues. Germline V gene sequence: CDR1 SGHTA, CDR2 FQGNSA. In DNA, the CDR3 is TGTGCCGGCAGCTTAGGGGGCAGGAGCTACGAGCAGTACTTC. It translates to CAGSLGGRSYEQYF.

In its sample, this clonotype was seen many times. Here the CDR3 reads CASSLQPGSYEQYF. CDR3 sequence (DNA): TGCGCCAGCAGCTTGCAGCCAGGCTCATACGAGCAGTACTTC. This rearrangement joins TRBV5-1 to TRBJ2-7; D not resolved. Germline CDR1 SGHRS, CDR2 YFSETQ. With 1 base removed from V and 4 bases from J, the gap between germline ends came to 12 bases. The CDR3 totals 14 residues.

About this clonotype: One junction end does not reproduce the germline sequence, and a read error may be involved. J is TRBJ2-2 and V is TRBV5-1; TRBD2 matches at 13 bases. Germline V CDR1 and CDR2: SGHRS, YFSETQ. CDR3 length: 14 amino acids. This CDR3 reads CASRRTSGSGELFF. DNA of the CDR3: TGTGCCAGCAGAAGGACTAGCGGGAGCGGGGAGCTGTTTTTT.

Concerning this clonotype: A read error is likely, as this CDR3 ends without the conserved phenylalanine or tryptophan. The rearrangement uses TRBV7-2 and TRBJ1-2; D possibly corresponds to TRBD1 (5 bases). From germline, CDR1 is SGHTA and CDR2 FQGNSA. The CDR3 sequence is 13 residues long. V dropped 0 bases and J dropped 8 bases, with 10 bases sitting between them. Here the CDR3 DNA reads TGTGCCAGCAGCTTAGCGCTCCGGGGGGGCTACACCCTC. This sequence encodes CASSLALRGGYTL.

The V gene is TRBV12-3 or TRBV12-4, the J gene TRBJ2-5; 7 bases are shared with TRBD2. The V gene end was trimmed by 4 bases and the J gene end by 5 bases; junction bases not matched to a gene: 13. The CDR3 contains 16 residues. In DNA form, the CDR3 reads TGTGCCAGCAGTTCGGAGGCGGGGGATGATCGGGAGACCCAGTACTTC. Its translation: CASSSEAGDDRETQYF.

In the case of this clonotype: Since the CDR3 does not end with the conserved phenylalanine or tryptophan, this likely comes from a read error. The DNA is omitted, as the CDR3 cannot be located on it reliably, and the CDR3 follows TCRdb's listing. The chain recombines TRBV15 with TRBJ1-1; the table calls TRBD1, which could not be checked here. The CDR3 has 15 amino acids, counting both end residues. CDR1 and CDR2 (germline): LNHNV, YYDKDF (reference sequence). The CDR3 here is CATSRGQGQGAQAFV.